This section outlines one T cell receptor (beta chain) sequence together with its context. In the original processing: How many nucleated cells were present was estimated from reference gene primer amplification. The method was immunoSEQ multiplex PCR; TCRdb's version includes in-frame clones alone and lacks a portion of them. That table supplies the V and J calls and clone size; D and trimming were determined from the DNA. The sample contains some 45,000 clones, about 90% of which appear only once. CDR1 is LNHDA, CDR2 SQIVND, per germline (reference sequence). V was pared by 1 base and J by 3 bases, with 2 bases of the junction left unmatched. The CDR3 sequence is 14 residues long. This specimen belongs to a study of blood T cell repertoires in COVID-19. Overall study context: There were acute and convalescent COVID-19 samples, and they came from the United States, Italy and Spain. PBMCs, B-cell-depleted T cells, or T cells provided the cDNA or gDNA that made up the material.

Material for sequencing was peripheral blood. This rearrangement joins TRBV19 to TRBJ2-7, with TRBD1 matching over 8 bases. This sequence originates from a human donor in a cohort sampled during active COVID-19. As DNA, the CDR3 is TGTGCCAGTAGTATAGGGACAGGGAACTACGAGCAGTACTTC. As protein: CASSIGTGNYEQYF.